The source of this TCR beta chain is a study of T cells after yellow fever vaccination (dated by TCRdb to between 2018 and 2021). Broadly, across the study: The SMART-Seq v4 Ultra Low Input RNA kit was used to prepare libraries from fractions with low cell numbers. Blood was drawn at multiple timepoints before and after primary and secondary immunization, with bulk PBMC replicates and cell subsets isolated. Bulk TCR alpha and beta repertoires were sequenced longitudinally to track T-cell clones before and after primary and booster YFV17D yellow fever vaccination. The cohort comprised two healthy male donors, one aged 18 to 30 and one aged 30 to 40 years.

The germline V gene gives CDR1 as SQVTM and CDR2 as ANQGSEA. The CDR3 holds 13 amino acids from the cysteine to the phenylalanine. Just CDR3 DNA is preserved here, 39 bases in frame from base 1. Unmatched junction bases come to 4, with V trimmed by 6 bases and J by 0 bases. General findings and caveats noted by the study authors: Because only a couple of donors were included in the study, the extent to which the findings can be generalized is limited. After the booster, most of the clones that had expanded following primary vaccination were detected again (roughly 96% of CD4 and around nine tenths of CD8), which suggests that memory was broadly maintained. A small fraction of clonotypes showed up in both the CD4 and CD8 compartments, probably as a result of convergent recombination. FACS-sorted repertoires could contain abundant contaminating clonotypes from the bulk population, so computational filtering was required. The secondary T-cell response was weaker than the primary response but faster, peaking on day 5 instead of day 15.

This sample's treatment or condition label indicates: live attenuated yellow fever vaccine strain. A standard Ficoll-Paque protocol was used to isolate PBMCs from peripheral blood. Dynabeads CD4 and CD8 positive selection kits were used to isolate the CD4 and CD8 T-cell fractions. TriZol was used to extract RNA from bulk PBMCs, from CD4 and CD8 fractions, and from dextramer-positive and dextramer-negative fractions. This clonotype was recorded many times. Its antigen is currently not known. There are no base qualities to consult, and no much larger clone falls within one base. The instrument was an Illumina NovaSeq 6000. Synthesis of TCR cDNA relied on 5'RACE template switching, a step that introduced a universal primer site along with unique molecular identifiers. Priming for cDNA synthesis came from both the TCR alpha and TCR beta constant segments. Library amplification used two PCR steps, and the second PCR step added sample barcodes and sequencing adapters. Sequencing of libraries was performed on Illumina HiSeq 2500 (2x100 bp) or NovaSeq (2x150 bp). On the authors' methods: Demultiplexing of reads and collapsing into UMI consensus sequences were performed with MIGEC, and V(D)J alignment was carried out with MiXCR. Vaccine-responding clonotypes were defined with edgeR using replicate PBMC samples, requiring FDR below 0.01 and a log2 fold change above 5 up to day 15. Each bulk clonotype was labeled CD4 or CD8 based on which sequenced repertoire, CD4 or CD8, contained the clonotype at higher abundance. Clones were called with MiXCR by TCRdb after fastp trimmed the public reads at Q25, and only in-frame beta chains were retained. Each record represents a unique CDR3 protein, reported with the most common genes and DNA among its rows. These V and J calls originate from TCRdb's pipeline instead of the authors' own analysis. The sample contains some 300,000 distinct CDR3 sequences, 7.5% to 9.5% of them found a single time. The ten largest clones add up to around 3.5% of the sample.

The sample consisted of CD4+ T cells sorted from PBMCs, taken 5 days after the yellow fever booster vaccination. This sequence originates from a man younger than 35 who received the YFV17D yellow fever vaccine. This sequence uses TRBV29-1 and TRBJ2-5; 7 middle bases align to TRBD1. The nucleotides are TGCAGCGTGAAACAGGGGTACCAAGAGACCCAGTACTTC. Its amino acids are CSVKQGYQETQYF.